A single sample gave rise to the 19 T cell receptor beta chains below, sequenced in a study of shared clonotypes between healthy human individuals. Only in-frame clones appear in the TCRdb table, and some are missing; sequencing was by immunoSEQ multiplex PCR. The table lists 470,000 or so clones, approximately 82% of them singletons. Material: PBMCs. The receptor set was obtained from a woman aged 40 to 50 in good health. Some clones in this sample may be carry-over from other donors' samples.

This chain links TRBV28 with TRBJ1-4; TRBD1 is a possible D gene (5 bases). The V end was cut by 9 bases, the J end by 7 bases, with 18 bases between. Germline V lookup: CDR1 MDHEN, CDR2 SYDVKM. CDR3 length: 14 amino acids. CDR3 DNA sequence: TGTGCCAGTCAGGGCCTGACCCCGGGTGAAAAACTGTTTTTT. It yields the protein CASQGLTPGEKLFF.

This clone was seen a few times. Other DNA sequences from this sample encode an identical CDR3 as well. The chain joins TRBV5-1 to TRBJ2-1; D is unclear. This CDR3 has 14 amino acids. Germline CDR1 is SGHRS and CDR2 is YFSETQ. V was pared by 1 base and J by 0 bases, with 5 bases between. Here the CDR3 DNA reads TGCGCCAGCAGCTTGCCGAGCTCCTACAATGAGCAGTTCTTC. Translation gives CASSLPSSYNEQFF.

Notes on this clone: The likely explanation is a read error, given a far larger clone one base away. The same CDR3 is also encoded by other DNA sequences in this sample. The gene calls are TRBV5-1 and TRBJ2-2; 10 positions agree with TRBD2. CDR3 length equals 17 residues. Germline V gene lookup returns CDR1 SGHRS and CDR2 YFSETQ. The CDR3 sequence is CASSAELAGQNTGELFF. CDR3 DNA: TGCGCCAGCAGCGCAGAACTAGCGGGACAAAACACCGGGGAGCTGTTTTTC.

This clone was seen more than once but under ten times. The chain links TRBV5-4 to TRBJ2-3, with TRBD2 matching 11 bases. CDR3 length: 16 amino acids. V trimming: 4 bases; J trimming: 5 bases; junction bases outside the gene matches: 9. CDR1 and CDR2 (germline): SGHNT, YYREEE (reference sequence). CDR3 region: CASSQKLAGEVDTQYF. The CDR3 DNA reads TGTGCCAGCAGCCAAAAACTAGCGGGAGAGGTAGATACGCAGTATTTT.

The chain links TRBV19 to TRBJ2-1, with TRBD2 identical over 13 bases. This CDR3 has 16 residues. Germline loops: CDR1 LNHDA, CDR2 SQIVND (reference sequence). V was clipped by 5 bases and J by 8 bases; unmatched bases: 9. The CDR3 nucleotides read TGTGCCAGTAGTCCGCTCACTAGCGGGAGGGCCGATGAGCAGTTCTTC. Amino acid sequence: CASSPLTSGRADEQFF.

This clone is a singleton in its sample. V usage is TRBV5-4 and J usage is TRBJ2-1, with a possible D match to TRBD2 (5 bases). The V end lost 0 bases, the J end lost 0 bases, and 10 bases lay between the germline ends. CDR3 size: 16 residues. Germline assignment: CDR1 SGHNT and CDR2 YYREEE (reference sequence). CDR3 in amino acids: CASSLGSGNSYNEQFF. Written as DNA, the CDR3 is TGTGCCAGCAGCTTGGGGAGCGGTAACTCCTACAATGAGCAGTTCTTC. Full variable domain (remainder filled in from reference TRBV5-4 and TRBJ2-1): ETGVTQSPTHLIKTRGQQVTLRCSSQSGHNTVSWYQQALGQGPQFIFQYYREEENGRGNFPPRFSGLQFPNYSSELNVNALELDDSALYLCASSLGSGNSYNEQFFGPGTRLTVL.

This chain joins TRBV30 and TRBJ2-1, with 11 bases fitting TRBD1. Germline CDR1 reads GTSNPN; CDR2 reads SVGIG (reference sequence). Unmatched junction bases numbered 18, after V lost 5 bases and J lost 3 bases. The CDR3 is 19 amino acids. The CDR3 DNA reads TGTGCCTGGGCAACGGGACAGGGGGGTCGGACTAGCTTCTACAATGAGCAGTTCTTC. Residues: CAWATGQGGRTSFYNEQFF. The complete variable domain, with remaining parts taken from reference TRBV30 and TRBJ2-1, reads SQTIHQWPATLVQPVGSPLSLECTVEGTSNPNLYWYRQAAGRGLQLLFYSVGIGQISSEVPQNLSASRPQDRQFILSSKKLLLSDSGFYLCAWATGQGGRTSFYNEQFFGPGTRLTVL.

To note about this clone: The germline gene is not matched at one end of the junction; a read error may be the cause. Here the CDR3 reads CASPPRDRGANTGELFF. The CDR3 region has the DNA TGTGCCAGCCCACCTCGGGACAGGGGCGCGAACACCGGGGAGCTGTTTTTT. The chain uses TRBV18 and TRBJ2-2, with TRBD1 matching 10 bases. The CDR3 totals 17 residues. Germline V lookup: CDR1 KGHSH, CDR2 LQKENI.

V and J are TRBV4-3 and TRBJ2-5; 11 bases fit TRBD2. Germline V gene data show CDR1 as LGHNA and CDR2 as YSLEER. The CDR3 is 21 residues long. V shed 0 bases and J 3 bases; nucleotides not matched to a gene: 18. The CDR3 loop is CASSQDRKGPIGTSGEETQYF. The CDR3 DNA reads TGCGCCAGCAGCCAAGATCGGAAAGGCCCGATCGGGACTAGCGGAGAAGAGACCCAGTACTTC.

This clone was counted many times. The chain uses TRBV27 and TRBJ1-5; D is possibly TRBD1 (6 bases). There are 14 residues in the CDR3. The germline gives CDR1 MNHEY, CDR2 SMNVEV (reference sequence). V was clipped by 2 bases and J by 6 bases, with 11 bases between them. As DNA, the CDR3 is TGTGCCAGCAGTTTAAATGGAGGGGGTCAGCCCCAGCATTTT. This translates into CASSLNGGGQPQHF.

To note about this clone: Other nucleotide sequences in the sample specify the same CDR3. DNA of the CDR3: TGTGCCAGCAGCTCCCGCCCCGCCTGGAGTGGCGAAGCTTTCTTT. This encodes CASSSRPAWSGEAFF. The V call is TRBV7-2, the J call TRBJ1-1; D remains unclear. Trimming stripped 4 bases from V and 8 bases from J, with 20 bases between. CDR3 length: 15 residues. Germline CDR1 is SGHTA and CDR2 is FQGNSA.

This clone showed up many times. Other DNA sequences in this specimen translate into the identical CDR3. The V gene is TRBV7-9, the J gene TRBJ2-1, with TRBD2 matching over 7 bases. The CDR3 contains 16 residues. Germline CDR1 and CDR2: SEHNR and FQNEAQ (reference sequence). The trim removed 5 bases at V and 4 bases at J, leaving 11 bases unmatched. The CDR3 nucleotides read TGTGCCAGCAGCCCCCGGGGCGGGAGCGCTTACAATGAGCAGTTCTTC. Its protein product is CASSPRGGSAYNEQFF.

Comment on this clone: Other DNA sequences in this sample translate to the same CDR3. The CDR3 spells CASSQGFMDTEAFF. For the CDR3, the DNA is TGTGCCAGCAGCCAAGGGTTTATGGACACTGAAGCTTTCTTT. The rearrangement joins TRBV6-1 to TRBJ1-1; D not resolved. CDR1 and CDR2 from the germline V gene are MNHNS and SASEGT. This CDR3 contains 14 residues. V was pared by 6 bases and J by 3 bases, with 14 bases between.

The V and J genes are TRBV9 and TRBJ2-2, with a weak D call TRBD2 (5 bases). V lost 0 bases and J lost 6, with 15 bases in between. Germline V gene data show CDR1 as SGDLS and CDR2 as YYNGEE. The CDR3 has 16 amino acids. CDR3 in DNA: TGTGCCAGCAGCGTAGTCGGGGAAGGGTATGCCGGGGAGCTGTTTTTT. Its protein is CASSVVGEGYAGELFF.

This rearrangement joins TRBV27 to TRBJ2-6; no firm D call. V lost 6 bases to trimming and J lost 4 bases, with 7 bases between them. The CDR3 extends over 13 amino acids. CDR1 and CDR2 (germline): MNHEY, SMNVEV (reference sequence). The CDR3 bases are TGTGCCAGCAGGGAGAAGGGGGCCAACGTCCTGACTTTC. The encoded protein is CASREKGANVLTF.

This chain links TRBV9 with TRBJ2-7; D perhaps matches TRBD1 (5 bases). The CDR3 consists of 16 residues. CDR1 and CDR2 from the germline V gene are SGDLS and YYNGEE. Trimming removed 1 base from V and 6 bases from J, with 20 bases in between. The CDR3: CASSVSEKGFHGEQYF. CDR3 in DNA: TGTGCCAGCAGCGTATCGGAGAAGGGGTTTCACGGCGAGCAGTACTTC.

The J gene is TRBJ2-7, the V gene TRBV2, with 7 nucleotides matching TRBD1. CDR1 is SNHLY and CDR2 is FYNNEI in the germline V gene. This CDR3 has 14 residues. The J segment lost 2 bases and the V segment lost 7 bases, leaving 8 bases of the junction unmatched. The CDR3 protein is CASNGQESPYEQYF. DNA for the CDR3: TGTGCCAGCAACGGACAGGAGAGTCCCTACGAGCAGTACTTC.

On this clone itself: Other DNA sequences in the same sample also yield this CDR3. The rearrangement joins TRBV18 to TRBJ2-5; D not resolved. The CDR3 sequence is 12 residues long. V shed 3 bases and J shed 1 base, with 3 bases lying between them. The germline CDR1 and CDR2 sequences are KGHSH and LQKENI. The CDR3 spells CASSPSQETQYF. CDR3 sequence (DNA): TGTGCCAGCTCACCCTCCCAAGAGACCCAGTACTTC.

This chain connects TRBV27 to TRBJ2-1; TRBD2 agrees at 10 bases. J was trimmed by 8 bases and V by 10 bases; bases with no gene match: 14. The CDR3 contains 15 residues. Germline CDR1 MNHEY, CDR2 SMNVEV (reference sequence). CDR3 region: CATSRRLAGADEQFF. The CDR3 DNA reads as TGTGCCACCTCGAGGAGGCTAGCGGGAGCTGATGAGCAGTTCTTC.